A selection of T cell receptor beta chains follows, all from one sample in a study of neurological immune-mediated disorders. TCRdb re-called the 5' RACE reads through MiXCR, storing one row per CDR3 protein. This sample has about 41,000 distinct CDR3 sequences, with about 14% found just once. The sequenced sample consisted of CD4+ T cells from blood. Receptors were obtained from an older woman with HTLV-1-associated myelopathy (HAM/TSP). CDR3s include the opening cysteine and the closing phenylalanine or tryptophan. The D gene is left open where the match is weak. Size values are once, few and many counts, or a class for expanded clones, and some rows have none.

CDR3 protein: CSADRLSGGPYEQYF; CDR3 DNA: TGCAGTGCTGATCGTCTTAGCGGGGGGCCCTACGAGCAGTACTTC; D gene: TRBD2; J gene: TRBJ2-7; clone size: many; V gene: TRBV20-1
CDR3 protein: CASSPVIIAGALPSASNEQFF; CDR3 DNA: TGTGCGAGCTCCCCGGTGATTATAGCGGGGGCCCTTCCGTCTGCAAGCAATGAGCAGTTCTTC; D gene: TRBD2; J gene: TRBJ2-1; clone size: many; V gene: TRBV2
CDR3 protein: CASSSLGTDTQYF; CDR3 DNA: TGTGCCAGCAGTTCCCTCGGGACAGATACGCAGTATTTT; D gene: -; J gene: TRBJ2-3; clone size: many; V gene: TRBV5-5
CDR3 protein: CASSAGLVTDTQYF; CDR3 DNA: TGCGCCAGCAGCGCCGGACTAGTGACAGATACGCAGTATTTT; D gene: TRBD2; J gene: TRBJ2-3; clone size: many; V gene: TRBV5-1
CDR3 protein: CASSLLSGPDQPQHF; CDR3 DNA: TGTGCCAGCAGCTTACTTTCGGGTCCGGATCAGCCCCAGCATTTT; D gene: -; J gene: TRBJ1-5; clone size: many; V gene: TRBV7-8
CDR3 protein: CASSPSSSGANVLTF; CDR3 DNA: TGTGCCAGCAGCCCTTCGAGCTCTGGGGCCAACGTCCTGACTTTC; D gene: -; J gene: TRBJ2-6; clone size: many; V gene: TRBV5-6
CDR3 protein: CASSPQGTGELFF; CDR3 DNA: TGTGCCAGCAGCCCGCAGGGCACCGGGGAGCTGTTTTTT; D gene: -; J gene: TRBJ2-2; clone size: few; V gene: TRBV11-3
CDR3 protein: CSASSLARSTDTQYF; CDR3 DNA: TGCAGTGCTAGTAGTCTAGCCAGAAGCACAGATACGCAGTATTTT; D gene: -; J gene: TRBJ2-3; clone size: many; V gene: TRBV20-1
CDR3 protein: CASSLEVVPDTQYF; CDR3 DNA: TGCGCCAGCAGCCTGGAGGTGGTCCCGGATACGCAGTATTTT; D gene: -; J gene: TRBJ2-3; clone size: many; V gene: TRBV5-1
CDR3 protein: CASSPYRDRNTGELFF; CDR3 DNA: TGCGCCAGCAGCCCTTACCGGGACAGGAACACCGGGGAGCTGTTTTTT; D gene: TRBD1; J gene: TRBJ2-2; clone size: many; V gene: TRBV5-1
CDR3 protein: CSAQAGTGPLLNQPQHF; CDR3 DNA: TGCAGTGCTCAAGCCGGGACAGGGCCCCTCCTGAATCAGCCCCAGCATTTT; D gene: TRBD1; J gene: TRBJ1-5; clone size: many; V gene: TRBV20-1
CDR3 protein: CASSFGPTGLYEQYF; CDR3 DNA: TGTGCCAGCAGCTTCGGCCCAACCGGACTATACGAGCAGTACTTC; D gene: -; J gene: TRBJ2-7; clone size: many; V gene: TRBV5-6
CDR3 protein: CSASDGDEQYF; CDR3 DNA: TGCAGTGCTAGTGACGGGGACGAGCAGTACTTC; D gene: -; J gene: TRBJ2-7; clone size: -; V gene: TRBV20-1
CDR3 protein: CASTFSGNTIYF; CDR3 DNA: TGTGCCAGCACCTTCTCTGGAAACACCATATATTTT; D gene: -; J gene: TRBJ1-3; clone size: many; V gene: TRBV5-6
CDR3 protein: CASSLWGGQDTYTQYF; CDR3 DNA: TGCGCCAGCAGCTTATGGGGGGGCCAAGACACGTATACGCAGTATTTT; D gene: -; J gene: TRBJ2-3; clone size: -; V gene: TRBV5-1
CDR3 protein: CSARGHGTSGGESDTQYF; CDR3 DNA: TGCAGTGCTAGGGGCCACGGGACTAGCGGGGGAGAATCAGATACGCAGTATTTT; D gene: TRBD2; J gene: TRBJ2-3; clone size: many; V gene: TRBV20-1
CDR3 protein: CASSWTSGSYEQHF; CDR3 DNA: TGCGCCAGCAGCTGGACTAGCGGGAGTTACGAGCAGCACTTC; D gene: TRBD2; J gene: TRBJ2-7; clone size: -; V gene: TRBV5-1
CDR3 protein: CASSQGRNTDGGQFF; CDR3 DNA: TGTGCCAGCAGCCAAGGTAGAAACACGGACGGGGGGCAGTTCTTC; D gene: -; J gene: TRBJ2-1; clone size: many; V gene: TRBV3-1
CDR3 protein: CASSNNLLEKVNYEQYF; CDR3 DNA: TGCGCCAGCAGCAATAATCTTTTGGAAAAAGTTAACTACGAGCAGTACTTC; D gene: -; J gene: TRBJ2-7; clone size: -; V gene: TRBV5-1
CDR3 protein: CASSLVGTMGLNTEAFF; CDR3 DNA: TGCGCCAGCAGCTTGGTTGGGACGATGGGTTTGAACACTGAAGCTTTCTTT; D gene: -; J gene: TRBJ1-1; clone size: many; V gene: TRBV5-1
CDR3 protein: CASSPEGGNQPKHF; CDR3 DNA: TGTGCCAGCAGCCCGGAGGGGGGGAATCAGCCCAAGCATTTT; D gene: -; J gene: TRBJ1-5; clone size: -; V gene: TRBV5-5
CDR3 protein: CAIQRGSVVFYNEQFF; CDR3 DNA: TGTGCCATACAGCGGGGCTCTGTGGTGTTCTACAATGAGCAGTTCTTC; D gene: TRBD2; J gene: TRBJ2-1; clone size: medium-sized; V gene: TRBV7-2
CDR3 protein: CASSNEMDSFSSYGYTF; CDR3 DNA: TGTGCCAGTAGTAACGAGATGGACAGCTTCTCCTCCTATGGCTACACCTTC; D gene: -; J gene: TRBJ1-2; clone size: few; V gene: TRBV19
CDR3 protein: CASSPRPGGRGNTGELFF; CDR3 DNA: TGTGCCAGCAGCCCCCGTCCAGGGGGGCGCGGGAACACCGGGGAGCTGTTTTTT; D gene: -; J gene: TRBJ2-2; clone size: many; V gene: TRBV7-8
CDR3 protein: CASSYGGLDTEAFF; CDR3 DNA: TGTGCCAGCAGTTACGGGGGGCTTGACACTGAAGCTTTCTTT; D gene: -; J gene: TRBJ1-1; clone size: many; V gene: TRBV6-5
CDR3 protein: CASRKGGPYEQYF; CDR3 DNA: TGTGCCAGCCGGAAAGGAGGTCCCTACGAGCAGTACTTC; D gene: -; J gene: TRBJ2-7; clone size: many; V gene: TRBV28
CDR3 protein: CASRGTGGNTEAFF; CDR3 DNA: TGTGCCAGCAGGGGGACAGGGGGGAACACTGAAGCTTTCTTT; D gene: TRBD1; J gene: TRBJ1-1; clone size: -; V gene: TRBV28
CDR3 protein: CASSIGQGARTDTQYF; CDR3 DNA: TGTGCCAGTAGTATAGGACAGGGGGCTCGCACAGATACGCAGTATTTT; D gene: TRBD1; J gene: TRBJ2-3; clone size: many; V gene: TRBV19
CDR3 protein: CASSRGRARGEQFF; CDR3 DNA: TGTGCCAGCAGCCGGGGCAGGGCTCGAGGTGAGCAGTTCTTC; D gene: -; J gene: TRBJ2-1; clone size: -; V gene: TRBV5-8
CDR3 protein: CAWSVQGCEQYF; CDR3 DNA: TGTGCCTGGAGTGTACAGGGGTGCGAGCAGTACTTC; D gene: TRBD1; J gene: TRBJ2-7; clone size: -; V gene: TRBV30
CDR3 protein: CSALTGDYEQYF; CDR3 DNA: TGCAGTGCTCTTACCGGGGACTACGAGCAGTACTTC; D gene: -; J gene: TRBJ2-7; clone size: many; V gene: TRBV20-1
CDR3 protein: CASSYGGSGANVLTF; CDR3 DNA: TGTGCCAGCAGTTACGGTGGATCTGGGGCCAACGTCCTGACTTTC; D gene: -; J gene: TRBJ2-6; clone size: many; V gene: TRBV6-2/TRBV6-3
CDR3 protein: CASSLWDTSSWTQYF; CDR3 DNA: TGTGCCAGCAGCCTCTGGGACACATCAAGCTGGACCCAGTACTTC; D gene: -; J gene: TRBJ2-5; clone size: few; V gene: TRBV3-1
CDR3 protein: CASSLAGGGGTDTQYF; CDR3 DNA: TGCGCCAGCAGCTTGGCCGGCGGGGGAGGCACAGATACGCAGTATTTT; D gene: TRBD2; J gene: TRBJ2-3; clone size: many; V gene: TRBV5-1
CDR3 protein: CASRGDVRVTGELFF; CDR3 DNA: TGCGCCAGCAGGGGAGATGTCAGGGTTACCGGGGAGCTGTTTTTT; D gene: -; J gene: TRBJ2-2; clone size: many; V gene: TRBV10-2
CDR3 protein: CASSPPLQGVSYGYTF; CDR3 DNA: TGTGCCAGCTCACCACCGTTGCAGGGGGTATCCTATGGCTACACCTTC; D gene: TRBD1; J gene: TRBJ1-2; clone size: many; V gene: TRBV18
CDR3 protein: CASSSPAIRQGREEQYF; CDR3 DNA: TGTGCCAGCAGCAGTCCGGCCATTAGACAGGGGCGAGAAGAGCAGTACTTC; D gene: TRBD1; J gene: TRBJ2-7; clone size: few; V gene: TRBV27
CDR3 protein: CASSLHSSYEQYF; CDR3 DNA: TGTGCCAGCAGCTTACACAGCTCCTACGAGCAGTACTTC; D gene: -; J gene: TRBJ2-7; clone size: many; V gene: TRBV7-8
CDR3 protein: CSARDMRGDYGYTF; CDR3 DNA: TGCAGTGCTAGAGATATGAGGGGGGACTATGGCTACACCTTC; D gene: -; J gene: TRBJ1-2; clone size: many; V gene: TRBV20-1
CDR3 protein: CASSHYVINEQFF; CDR3 DNA: TGTGCCAGCAGCCATTATGTTATCAATGAGCAGTTCTTC; D gene: -; J gene: TRBJ2-1; clone size: -; V gene: TRBV14
CDR3 protein: CASTAGAEQYF; CDR3 DNA: TGTGCCAGTACAGCGGGGGCCGAGCAGTACTTC; D gene: TRBD2; J gene: TRBJ2-7; clone size: many; V gene: TRBV6-6
CDR3 protein: CSASGRASYNEQFF; CDR3 DNA: TGCAGCGCTAGCGGGAGGGCCAGTTACAATGAGCAGTTCTTC; D gene: TRBD2; J gene: TRBJ2-1; clone size: -; V gene: TRBV29-1
CDR3 protein: CSARGGGGLDTQYF; CDR3 DNA: TGCAGTGCTAGAGGGGGCGGGGGGCTGGATACGCAGTATTTT; D gene: TRBD2; J gene: TRBJ2-3; clone size: many; V gene: TRBV20-1
CDR3 protein: CASSFGPQYNEQFF; CDR3 DNA: TGTGCCAGCAGCTTTGGCCCCCAATACAATGAGCAGTTCTTC; D gene: -; J gene: TRBJ2-1; clone size: many; V gene: TRBV5-6
CDR3 protein: CASSPQGVGVTESFF; CDR3 DNA: TGTGCCAGCAGTCCCCAGGGGGTAGGGGTCACTGAATCTTTCTTT; D gene: TRBD1; J gene: TRBJ1-1; clone size: -; V gene: TRBV12-3/TRBV12-4
CDR3 protein: CASSQDGADYIQPPYEQYF; CDR3 DNA: TGCGCCAGCAGCCAAGATGGAGCGGATTACATACAACCCCCCTACGAGCAGTACTTC; D gene: -; J gene: TRBJ2-7; clone size: many; V gene: TRBV4-1
CDR3 protein: CASSLTYVYGSYEQYF; CDR3 DNA: TGTGCCAGCAGCTTGACTTACGTCTACGGGTCCTACGAGCAGTACTTC; D gene: -; J gene: TRBJ2-7; clone size: many; V gene: TRBV5-6
CDR3 protein: CSVGGRAHEQFF; CDR3 DNA: TGCAGCGTTGGGGGCAGGGCCCATGAGCAGTTCTTC; D gene: -; J gene: TRBJ2-1; clone size: many; V gene: TRBV29-1
CDR3 protein: CSARSLADTQYF; CDR3 DNA: TGCAGTGCTCGGTCCCTAGCGGATACGCAGTATTTT; D gene: -; J gene: TRBJ2-3; clone size: many; V gene: TRBV20-1
CDR3 protein: CSAPDSGAPYNEQFF; CDR3 DNA: TGCAGTGCCCCCGATAGCGGAGCTCCGTACAATGAGCAGTTCTTC; D gene: -; J gene: TRBJ2-1; clone size: many; V gene: TRBV20-1
CDR3 protein: CASSRTALDTQYF; CDR3 DNA: TGTGCCAGCAGCCGAACCGCATTAGATACGCAGTATTTT; D gene: -; J gene: TRBJ2-3; clone size: many; V gene: TRBV5-6
CDR3 protein: CSAASGGAYNEQFF; CDR3 DNA: TGCAGTGCCGCATCGGGGGGGGCCTACAATGAGCAGTTCTTC; D gene: TRBD2; J gene: TRBJ2-1; clone size: many; V gene: TRBV20-1
CDR3 protein: CASSYSTGQQGGIQYF; CDR3 DNA: TGTGCCAGCAGTTACAGCACTGGTCAACAGGGCGGCATTCAGTACTTC; D gene: -; J gene: TRBJ2-4; clone size: many; V gene: TRBV6-6
CDR3 protein: CASSLWDRIMRAFF; CDR3 DNA: TGTGCCAGCAGTTTATGGGACAGAATCATGAGAGCTTTCTTT; D gene: -; J gene: TRBJ1-1; clone size: -; V gene: TRBV28
CDR3 protein: CASSLAPGWSGTGYTF; CDR3 DNA: TGCGCCAGCAGCTTGGCCCCAGGGTGGAGCGGTACTGGCTACACCTTC; D gene: -; J gene: TRBJ1-2; clone size: many; V gene: TRBV5-1
CDR3 protein: CASSLAGLSYEQYF; CDR3 DNA: TGTGCCAGCAGTTTGGCGGGACTATCCTACGAGCAGTACTTC; D gene: TRBD2; J gene: TRBJ2-7; clone size: many; V gene: TRBV12-3/TRBV12-4
CDR3 protein: CSANLINANNSPLHF; CDR3 DNA: TGCAGTGCTAACCTTATCAATGCGAATAATTCACCCCTCCACTTT; D gene: -; J gene: TRBJ1-6; clone size: many; V gene: TRBV20-1
CDR3 protein: CASSLATVDNSPLHF; CDR3 DNA: TGCGCCAGCAGCTTGGCAACAGTTGATAATTCACCCCTCCACTTT; D gene: -; J gene: TRBJ1-6; clone size: many; V gene: TRBV5-1
CDR3 protein: CASTYGGESYNEQFF; CDR3 DNA: TGTGCCAGCACATACGGGGGGGAATCCTACAATGAGCAGTTCTTC; D gene: TRBD2; J gene: TRBJ2-1; clone size: many; V gene: TRBV9